This T cell receptor beta chain is drawn from a study of CD8 T cells in Susac syndrome. It was with random hexamers that 0.5 to 1 ug RNA was reverse transcribed. TCRdb independently ran MiXCR on the immunoSEQ multiplex PCR reads; one entry per CDR3 protein. The sample lists 150,000 to 200,000 distinct CDR3 sequences, around 92% occurring once. The CDR3 spans 14 residues. The germline V and J ends were trimmed by 6 bases and 5 bases, with 15 bases remaining between them. CDR1 SGHTA and CDR2 FQGNSA come from the germline V gene. The sample comprised CD4+ T cells from PBMCs. The receptor's source is a human donor in good health. J is TRBJ2-3 and V is TRBV7-2, with D tentatively TRBD1 (5 bases). The CDR3 DNA reads TGTGCCAGCAGACCAGGGCAGGTTAAAGATACGCAGTATTTT. Protein product: CASRPGQVKDTQYF.